These 14 T cell receptor beta chains share one sample of origin, sequenced in a study of shared clonotypes between healthy human individuals. Clones were sequenced by immunoSEQ multiplex PCR, and TCRdb holds only the in-frame ones, with some missing. The profile shows about 1 million clones, more than 60% of them singletons. Source material: memory CD4+ T cells sorted from blood. The subset here: CD45RA-negative fraction. The source of these receptors is a man aged 18 to 30 in good health.

The CDR3 loop reads CASSELWGRRQETQYF. In DNA, the CDR3 is TGTGCCAGCAGTGAACTGTGGGGGCGAAGGCAAGAGACCCAGTACTTC. The chain joins TRBV6-1 to TRBJ2-5; D may be TRBD1 (6 bases). Trimming took off 2 bases at V and 2 bases at J, with 15 bases between the two ends. CDR3 length equals 16 residues. Germline V lookup: CDR1 MNHNS, CDR2 SASEGT.

This sequence joins TRBV11-3 and TRBJ2-5, with 9 bases lining up with TRBD2. There are 17 residues in the CDR3. V was pared by 5 bases and J by 3 bases, with 13 bases of the junction left unmatched. Germline V gene lookup returns CDR1 SGHNT and CDR2 YENEEA. As DNA, the CDR3 is TGTGCCAGCAGCGCCCGGGGGCTAGCGGGACACGAAGAGACCCAGTACTTC. This sequence encodes CASSARGLAGHEETQYF.

V and J are TRBV18 and TRBJ2-7; 9 bases match TRBD1. The CDR3 extends over 14 amino acids. Trimming cost V 6 bases and J 0 bases; bases outside gene matches: 3. Germline V gene data show CDR1 as KGHSH and CDR2 as LQKENI. CDR3 residues: CASSTGGPSYEQYF. The CDR3, as DNA: TGTGCCAGCTCGACAGGGGGGCCCTCCTACGAGCAGTACTTC.

This chain connects TRBV5-1 to TRBJ2-5; TRBD2 is a possible D gene (6 bases). The CDR3 extends over 15 amino acids. Trimming removed 3 bases from V and 4 bases from J, with 16 bases in between. Germline CDR1 reads SGHRS; CDR2 reads YFSETQ. CDR3 amino acids: CASSSTRPQGETQYF. The CDR3 nucleotides are TGCGCCAGCAGCTCGACTAGGCCTCAGGGAGAGACCCAGTACTTC.

V is TRBV5-4 and J is TRBJ1-5; D not resolved. CDR1 and CDR2 from the germline V gene are SGHNT and YYREEE (reference sequence). V lost 0 bases to trimming and J lost 9 bases, with 10 bases between them. CDR3 size: 13 residues. The CDR3 sequence is CASSLETGWPQHF. Written as DNA, the CDR3 is TGTGCCAGCAGCTTGGAAACGGGTTGGCCCCAGCATTTT.

The gene calls are TRBV7-9 and TRBJ1-3; 9 bases match TRBD1. Losses at the gene ends were 1 base for V and 0 bases for J; bases not matched to a gene: 10. Germline assignment: CDR1 SEHNR and CDR2 FQNEAQ (reference sequence). CDR3 length: 19 amino acids. Here the CDR3 reads CASSLGDRELYSSGNTIYF. The CDR3 nucleotides are TGTGCCAGCAGCTTAGGGGACAGGGAGCTTTACTCCTCTGGAAACACCATATATTTT.

The chain carries TRBV5-6 and TRBJ2-5; TRBD1 agrees at 8 bases. The CDR3 is made up of 14 amino acids. Germline CDR1 and CDR2: SGHDT and YYEEEE. J lost 3 bases, V lost 0 bases, and 1 base had no gene match. Here the CDR3 reads CASSLDRGKETQYF. In DNA form, the CDR3 reads TGTGCCAGCAGCTTGGACAGGGGGAAAGAGACCCAGTACTTC.

The genes are TRBV13 and TRBJ1-1; tentative D call: TRBD1 (5 bases). The V gene's germline CDR1 is PRHDT and CDR2 FYEKMQ (reference sequence). CDR3 length: 15 amino acids. V shed 3 bases and J shed 1 base, with 12 bases lying between them. The CDR3, as DNA: TGTGCCAGCAGCTTGGGCACGGGGCGGAACACTGAAGCTTTCTTT. This gives the protein CASSLGTGRNTEAFF.

V gene TRBV6-5 combines with J gene TRBJ2-2, with D unresolved. The V gene lost 7 bases and the J gene lost 0 bases, with 9 bases spanning the gap. Per germline, CDR1 MNHEY and CDR2 SVGAGI. This CDR3 contains 14 residues. The CDR3 region has the DNA TGTGCCAGCACGAGAAACTCGAACACCGGGGAGCTGTTTTTT. Translated, it gives CASTRNSNTGELFF.

DNA for the CDR3: TGTGCCACCCGGACCTACCCAGATACGCAGTATTTT. Translation: CATRTYPDTQYF. The V call is TRBV7-2, the J call TRBJ2-3; D is uncertain. This CDR3 is built from 12 residues. The V and J ends lost 10 bases and 4 bases respectively, with 12 bases between them. Germline CDR1 is SGHTA and CDR2 is FQGNSA. The full variable domain, its missing parts supplied by reference TRBV7-2 and TRBJ2-3, is GAGVSQSPSNKVTEKGKDVELRCDPISGHTALYWYRQSLGQGLEFLIYFQGNSAPDKSGLPSDRFSAERTGGSVSTLTIQRTQQEDSAVYLCATRTYPDTQYFGPGTRLTVL.

V gene TRBV2 combines with J gene TRBJ2-5; 13 nucleotides match TRBD2. Germline V gene lookup returns CDR1 SNHLY and CDR2 FYNNEI. The ends lost 6 bases at V and 3 bases at J; junction bases unmatched: 4. The CDR3 has 15 residues. In DNA form, the CDR3 reads TGTGCCAGCAGGACACTAGCGGGGGGGAAAGAGACCCAGTACTTC. It yields the protein CASRTLAGGKETQYF.

This clone has only one observation. V gene TRBV29-1 combines with J gene TRBJ2-5; D possibly uses TRBD1 or TRBD2 (6 bases each). The germline CDR1 and CDR2 sequences are SQVTM and ANQGSEA. This CDR3 has 15 amino acids. V dropped 0 bases and J dropped 5 bases, with 16 bases sitting between them. The CDR3 DNA is TGCAGCGTTGAAGATTGGAGGGGGTCGGGTGAGACCCAGTACTTC. Protein: CSVEDWRGSGETQYF.

V is TRBV28 and J is TRBJ2-5; 7 nucleotides match TRBD2. CDR1 and CDR2 from the germline V gene are MDHEN and SYDVKM. Trimming removed 3 bases from V and 3 bases from J; junction bases left unmatched: 7. This CDR3 spans 15 amino acids. CDR3 region: CASSFSGDLKETQYF. In DNA form, the CDR3 reads TGTGCCAGCAGTTTCAGCGGGGACCTTAAAGAGACCCAGTACTTC.

CDR3: CASNPGTGSYEQYF. The CDR3 coding sequence is TGTGCCAGCAATCCCGGGACGGGATCCTACGAGCAGTACTTC. The chain is built from TRBV2 and TRBJ2-7; TRBD1 or TRBD2 may be the D gene (5 bases each). V was cut by 7 bases and J by 1 base, with 14 bases left in between. The CDR3 length is 14 residues. CDR1 and CDR2 from the germline V gene are SNHLY and FYNNEI.